This passage covers 30 T cell receptor beta chains from one sample sequenced in a study of blood T cells in healthy people across ages. The use of a sample-barcoded 5' primer and a J-beta primer mix characterized a second PCR of about 7 to 12 cycles. Each CDR3 protein gets one entry after TCRdb re-called the 5' RACE reads with MiXCR. The table has approximately 790,000 distinct CDR3 sequences, roughly 60% seen once; the top ten hold about 30%. The specimen was blood. The source of these receptors is a man aged 25-40 years in good health.

The chain has TRBV5-1 and TRBJ2-3, with D perhaps matching TRBD2 (6 bases). V gave up 5 bases and J gave up 4 bases, with 11 bases separating them. CDR1 is SGHRS, CDR2 YFSETQ, per germline. The CDR3 sequence is 13 residues long. The CDR3 spells CASREGGADTQYF. CDR3 in DNA: TGCGCCAGCAGGGAGGGCGGCGCAGATACGCAGTATTTT.

The chain joins TRBV29-1 to TRBJ2-4; the D is unclear. Between the trimmed V and J ends, which lost 5 bases and 12 bases, there was a span of 11 bases. The CDR3 runs to 10 residues. Germline V lookup: CDR1 SQVTM, CDR2 ANQGSEA. CDR3 coding DNA: TGCAGCGTTAGCACTGACGATCAGTACTTC. Translated: CSVSTDDQYF. Full variable domain (rest looked up from reference TRBV29-1 and TRBJ2-4): SAVISQKPSRDICQRGTSLTIQCQVDSQVTMMFWYRQQPGQSLTLIATANQGSEATYESGFVIDKFPISRPNLTFSTLTVSNMSPEDSSIYLCSVSTDDQYFGAGTRLSVL.

The rearrangement links TRBV11-1 to TRBJ1-6, with TRBD1 identical over 8 bases. This CDR3 is built from 16 residues. The J segment lost 10 bases and the V segment lost 0 bases, leaving 8 bases of the junction unmatched. Germline CDR1 and CDR2: SGHAT and FQDESV (reference sequence). CDR3 bases: TGTGCCAGCAGCTTAGCGGGTGCAGGGGGCAACTCACCCCTCCACTTT. Residues: CASSLAGAGGNSPLHF.

This clonotype came up once. V is TRBV15 and J is TRBJ2-4; 7 bases match TRBD2. The end of the DNA is better explained by TRBJ2-7, so the J call may be wrong. Germline assignment: CDR1 LNHNV and CDR2 YYDKDF (reference sequence). CDR3 length equals 13 residues. The CDR3, as DNA: TGTGCCACCAGCACCGGGGGGTTCTACGAGCAGTACTTC. Translating gives CATSTGGFYEQYF.

The V call is TRBV10-3, the J call TRBJ1-2, with a tentative D call TRBD1 (5 bases). With 3 bases removed from V and 2 bases from J, the gap between germline ends came to 13 bases. In germline, CDR1 is ENHRY, CDR2 SYGVKD. This CDR3 region has 15 residues. CDR3 residues: CAISDRGRLNYGYTF. DNA for the CDR3: TGTGCCATCAGTGACCGGGGCAGACTCAACTATGGCTACACCTTC.

The rearrangement links TRBV27 to TRBJ1-2; TRBD1 matches at 7 bases. Unmatched junction bases numbered 14, after V lost 6 bases and J lost 4 bases. Germline CDR1 is MNHEY and CDR2 is SMNVEV (reference sequence). CDR3 length: 16 amino acids. CDR3 coding DNA: TGTGCCAGCAGCTCTTCGCCGACGGGGACAGCCTATGGCTACACCTTC. It encodes CASSSSPTGTAYGYTF.

Only a few counts were recorded for this clonotype. V is TRBV9 and J is TRBJ1-2, with 7 bases matching TRBD1. The CDR3 sequence is 15 residues long. Germline values: CDR1 SGDLS, CDR2 YYNGEE. Unmatched junction bases numbered 13, after V lost 7 bases and J lost 4 bases. The CDR3 reads CASQGLLGGSYGYTF. The CDR3 DNA reads as TGTGCCAGCCAGGGGTTACTAGGGGGCAGCTATGGCTACACCTTC.

The rearrangement joins TRBV3-1 to TRBJ2-7, with no clear D. The V end lost 3 bases, the J end lost 6 bases, and 12 bases lay between the germline ends. The CDR3 covers 13 residues. CDR1 and CDR2 (germline): LGHDT, YNNKEL (reference sequence). CDR3 in DNA: TGTGCCAGCAGCCAGGTCAACGGCGGCGAGCAGTACTTC. It encodes CASSQVNGGEQYF.

V and J are TRBV7-3 and TRBJ2-1; a possible D gene is TRBD2 (5 bases). V was trimmed by 2 bases and J by 5 bases, leaving 13 bases between them. CDR1 SGHTA and CDR2 FQGTGA come from the germline V gene. The CDR3 loop spans 15 amino acids. CDR3 DNA sequence: TGTGCCAGCAGCTTAGGGGTGGGGAGCAACAATGAGCAGTTCTTC. Protein product: CASSLGVGSNNEQFF.

The chain employs TRBV21-1 and TRBJ2-4. TRBV21-1 is marked as a pseudogene. The CDR3 totals 15 residues. The CDR3 sequence: CASSKDGLRRNIQYF. As DNA, the CDR3 is TGTGCCAGCAGCAAAGATGGGCTCCGTCGGAACATTCAGTACTTC.

This clonotype was counted many times. The chain employs TRBV11-3 and TRBJ2-6; D tentatively fits TRBD1 or TRBD2 (5 bases each). The CDR3 spans 18 residues. Germline lookup yields CDR1 SGHNT and CDR2 YENEEA. V lost 5 bases to trimming and J lost 0 bases, with 17 bases between them. This CDR3 is CASSDRDRVLSGANVLTF. The DNA of the CDR3 is TGTGCCAGCAGCGACCGGGACCGCGTACTCTCTGGGGCCAACGTCCTGACTTTC.

The chain couples TRBV21-1 to TRBJ2-1. TRBV21-1 is a listed pseudogene. This CDR3 spans 14 amino acids. CDR3 sequence reads: CASSKTGADNEQFF. Written as DNA, the CDR3 is TGTGCCAGCAGCAAAACGGGGGCCGACAATGAGCAGTTCTTC.

The V and J genes are TRBV3-1 and TRBJ2-3, with 11 positions matching TRBD2. With V trimmed by 0 bases and J by 11 bases, 4 bases remained unmatched. Looked up from germline, CDR1 is LGHDT and CDR2 is YNNKEL (reference sequence). This CDR3 has 14 amino acids. The CDR3 reads CASSQDSGTSGQYF. DNA for the CDR3: TGTGCCAGCAGCCAAGATTCCGGGACTAGCGGGCAGTATTTT.

This clonotype was counted a few times. The chain has TRBV28 and TRBJ1-5; D not resolved. The germline CDR1 and CDR2 sequences are MDHEN and SYDVKM. Trimming stripped 6 bases from V and 5 bases from J, with 14 bases between. The CDR3 is 14 residues long. CDR3 sequence (DNA): TGTGCCAGCAGCCCCCCGGTCCGGGATCAGCCCCAGCATTTT. Translating it yields CASSPPVRDQPQHF.

This clonotype came up a few times. This chain connects TRBV20-1 to TRBJ1-2; D perhaps matches TRBD1 (5 bases). V was pared by 3 bases and J by 3 bases, with 11 bases between. Germline V gene sequence: CDR1 DFQATT, CDR2 SNEGSKA (reference sequence). The CDR3 has 13 amino acids. This CDR3 reads CSASAGGYYGYTF. In DNA, the CDR3 is TGCAGTGCTAGTGCCGGGGGATACTATGGCTACACCTTC.

This clonotype was seen a handful of times. V is TRBV7-9 and J is TRBJ2-7; 8 bases map to TRBD2. Germline V CDR1 and CDR2: SEHNR, FQNEAQ (reference sequence). After removal of 5 bases from V and 0 bases from J, the junction contained 6 bases not matched to a gene. The CDR3 totals 15 residues. For the CDR3, the DNA is TGTGCCAGCAGCAACAGACTAGCGTCCTCCTACGAGCAGTACTTC. Protein: CASSNRLASSYEQYF.

This clonotype was observed a handful of times. The chain combines TRBV18 with TRBJ2-7; D is unresolved. Trimming pared 3 bases from V and 3 bases from J, leaving 9 bases between. CDR1 is KGHSH and CDR2 is LQKENI in the germline V gene. The CDR3 has 13 amino acids. This chain's CDR3 is CASSPRTVYEQYF. DNA of the CDR3: TGTGCCAGCTCACCGCGGACGGTCTACGAGCAGTACTTC.

The chain links TRBV7-2 to TRBJ2-7; D possibly matches TRBD1 or TRBD2 (6 bases each). Germline assignment: CDR1 SGHTA and CDR2 FQGNSA. Deletions cut 2 bases from V and 4 bases from J, with 24 bases between. This CDR3 contains 18 residues. DNA of the CDR3: TGTGCCAGCAGCTTAATAGCACGGGGGCCCATATTGACTTACGAGCAGTACTTC. Residues: CASSLIARGPILTYEQYF.

The chain has TRBV3-1 and TRBJ2-2; no clear D. Trimming stripped 3 bases from V and 5 bases from J, with 7 bases between. This CDR3 has 13 residues. The V gene's germline CDR1 is LGHDT and CDR2 YNNKEL (reference sequence). DNA for the CDR3: TGTGCCAGCAGCCAGGGGTCGACCGGGGAGCTGTTTTTT. This sequence encodes CASSQGSTGELFF.

This CDR3 is CASSVWTSEQFF. The CDR3 DNA reads TGTGCCAGCAGCGTATGGACTTCTGAGCAGTTCTTC. The chain uses TRBV7-2 and TRBJ2-1; perhaps TRBD2 as D (5 bases). The V end lost 5 bases, the J end lost 9 bases, and 11 bases lay between the germline ends. Germline V gene sequence: CDR1 SGHTA, CDR2 FQGNSA. The CDR3 extends over 12 amino acids.

This clonotype was recorded once. This chain connects TRBV30 to TRBJ2-5; 7 positions agree with TRBD2. Unmatched junction bases numbered 3, after V lost 8 bases and J lost 3 bases. There are 11 residues in the CDR3. Germline CDR1 reads GTSNPN; CDR2 reads SVGIG (reference sequence). The CDR3 spells CAGGEEETQYF. The CDR3 DNA reads TGTGCCGGGGGGGAAGAAGAGACCCAGTACTTC. Looking up the rest from reference TRBV30 and TRBJ2-5 gives the full variable domain: SQTIHQWPATLVQPVGSPLSLECTVEGTSNPNLYWYRQAAGRGLQLLFYSVGIGQISSEVPQNLSASRPQDRQFILSSKKLLLSDSGFYLCAGGEEETQYFGPGTRLLVL.

The chain recombines TRBV6-5 with TRBJ2-7; D ambiguous. CDR3 length equals 14 residues. Germline V gives CDR1 MNHEY, CDR2 SVGAGI. Between the trimmed V and J ends, which lost 5 bases and 7 bases, there was a span of 18 bases. In DNA form, the CDR3 reads TGTGCCAGCAGTGACTTCTCGACCGGGCGAGAGCAGTACTTC. Its translation: CASSDFSTGREQYF.

This clonotype was seen a handful of times. This chain joins TRBV7-2 and TRBJ2-7, with D unclear. The germline V and J ends were trimmed by 3 bases and 0 bases, with 9 bases remaining between them. The CDR3 extends over 14 amino acids. Germline V gene data show CDR1 as SGHTA and CDR2 as FQGNSA. CDR3 residues: CASSLGPRSYEQYF. The CDR3 DNA sequence: TGTGCCAGCAGCTTGGGCCCACGCTCCTACGAGCAGTACTTC.

The V gene is TRBV29-1, the J gene TRBJ2-7, with 9 bases aligning to TRBD1. Germline lookup yields CDR1 SQVTM and CDR2 ANQGSEA. The CDR3 sequence is 13 residues long. V was pared by 6 bases and J by 0 bases, with 3 bases of the junction left unmatched. The CDR3 loop reads CSVRDRASYEQYF. The DNA for the CDR3 is TGCAGCGTGCGGGACAGGGCCTCCTACGAGCAGTACTTC.

This clonotype was seen only a few times. This chain links TRBV7-3 with TRBJ2-3, with 7 bases aligning to TRBD1. CDR1 and CDR2 from the germline V gene are SGHTA and FQGTGA. This CDR3 region has 15 residues. The V segment lost 5 bases and the J segment 0 bases; nucleotides outside the gene matches: 5. The CDR3 region has the DNA TGTGCCAGCAGCCCGACAGGGCAAAGCACAGATACGCAGTATTTT. It yields the protein CASSPTGQSTDTQYF.

V gene TRBV5-1 combines with J gene TRBJ1-5; tentative D call: TRBD1 (6 bases). This CDR3 is built from 15 residues. Germline V lookup: CDR1 SGHRS, CDR2 YFSETQ. Trimming left V 4 bases short and J 3 bases short, with 14 bases between. The CDR3 DNA reads as TGCGCCAGCAGCCAGGGGACCGGCATCAATCAGCCCCAGCATTTT. It yields the protein CASSQGTGINQPQHF.

This chain uses TRBV27 with TRBJ1-2; 8 nucleotides match TRBD1. V trimming: 3 bases; J trimming: 4 bases; junction bases outside the gene matches: 4. The CDR3 has 14 amino acids. Looked up from germline, CDR1 is MNHEY and CDR2 is SMNVEV (reference sequence). CDR3: CASSFTGGPYGYTF. CDR3 DNA sequence: TGTGCCAGCAGTTTTACAGGGGGTCCCTATGGCTACACCTTC.

The chain combines TRBV5-8 with TRBJ2-1; 12 bases agree with TRBD1. The germline V gene encodes CDR1 SGHTS and CDR2 YDEGEE. The CDR3 extends over 16 amino acids. J lost 5 bases, V lost 4 bases, and 7 bases had no gene match. The CDR3 loop is CASSPGQGARDNEQFF. The CDR3 region has the DNA TGTGCCAGCAGCCCGGGACAGGGGGCTAGGGACAATGAGCAGTTCTTC. The variable domain in full, with the rest retrieved from reference TRBV5-8 and TRBJ2-1, is EAGVTQSPTHLIKTRGQQATLRCSPISGHTSVYWYQQALGLGLQFLLWYDEGEERNRGNFPPRFSGRQFPNYSSELNVNALELEDSALYLCASSPGQGARDNEQFFGPGTRLTVL.

For the CDR3, the DNA is TGTGCCAGCAGCCACAGGGAATCGGAGCAGTACTTC. It specifies CASSHRESEQYF. This chain links TRBV7-2 with TRBJ2-5; a possible D gene is TRBD1 (6 bases). The germline gives CDR1 SGHTA, CDR2 FQGNSA. The CDR3 has 12 amino acids. With 5 bases removed from V and 11 bases from J, the gap between germline ends came to 15 bases.

The chain employs TRBV7-8 and TRBJ2-7, with D perhaps matching TRBD1 or TRBD2 (5 bases each). Germline CDR1 is SGHVS and CDR2 is FQNEAQ. The CDR3 covers 15 residues. V was cut by 4 bases and J by 0 bases, with 13 bases left in between. The CDR3 region has the DNA TGTGCCAGCAGCTGGGGGACGGTCAGCTCCTACGAGCAGTACTTC. Translation gives CASSWGTVSSYEQYF.